This TCR beta chain was found in a study of blood T cells in healthy people across ages. The CDR3 has 13 amino acids. CDR1 and CDR2 from the germline V gene are DFQATT and SNEGSKA (reference sequence). V shed 3 bases and J shed 11 bases, with 19 bases lying between them. It was with a sample-barcoded 5' primer and a J-beta primer mix that a second PCR of roughly 6 to 12 cycles was run. TCRdb re-derived calls from the 5' RACE reads in MiXCR, one entry per CDR3 protein. This table has approximately 800,000 distinct CDR3 sequences, around half appearing once. The genes are TRBV20-1 and TRBJ2-5; either TRBD1 or TRBD2 may supply D (5 bases each). The receptor was isolated from a man at least 80 years old in good health. The sequenced sample consisted of blood. The CDR3 coding sequence is TGCAGTGCTAGTTTAGGGACCGAATTTGAGCAGTACTTC. It specifies CSASLGTEFEQYF.